This passage covers 21 T cell receptor beta chains from one sample sequenced in a study of blood T cell repertoires in COVID-19. TCRdb keeps only in-frame clones here, not all; method: immunoSEQ multiplex PCR. The table includes about 35,000 clones, around 80% detected once. The specimen was peripheral blood. Receptors originate from a man older than 75 with active or convalescent COVID-19.

The chain recombines TRBV9 with TRBJ2-1; D not certain. The ends were cut back, 1 base at V and 0 bases at J, with 8 bases in the middle. Germline V CDR1 and CDR2: SGDLS, YYNGEE. This CDR3 comprises 15 residues. The DNA of the CDR3 is TGTGCCAGCAGCGTATCTACGAGCTCCTACAATGAGCAGTTCTTC. It encodes CASSVSTSSYNEQFF.

The chain has TRBV11-3 and TRBJ2-1, with TRBD2 identical over 14 bases. Germline CDR1 reads SGHNT; CDR2 reads YENEEA. Trimming took 5 bases from V and 9 from J; bases not matched to a gene: 6. CDR3 length equals 15 residues. The CDR3 nucleotides are TGTGCCAGCAGCCCCGGGACTAGCGGGAGTAGTGAGCAGTTCTTC. This gives the protein CASSPGTSGSSEQFF.

The rearrangement uses TRBV19 and TRBJ1-2; the match to TRBD1 covers 8 bases. This CDR3 has 13 amino acids. CDR1 LNHDA and CDR2 SQIVND come from the germline V gene (reference sequence). With V trimmed by 3 bases and J by 10 bases, 7 bases remained unmatched. The CDR3 nucleotides read TGTGCCAGTAGTATCGGACAGGGATTGTTCTACACCTTC. This gives the protein CASSIGQGLFYTF. The full variable domain, its missing parts supplied by reference TRBV19 and TRBJ1-2, is DGGITQSPKYLFRKEGQNVTLSCEQNLNHDAMYWYRQDPGQGLRLIYYSQIVNDFQKGDIAEGYSVSREKKESFPLTVTSAQKNPTAFYLCASSIGQGLFYTFGSGTRLTVV.

This chain connects TRBV24-1 to TRBJ2-2, with 8 bases matching TRBD1. Germline V gene sequence: CDR1 KGHDR, CDR2 SFDVKD. Trimming cost V 4 bases and J 2 bases; bases outside gene matches: 5. The CDR3 length is 16 residues. Here the CDR3 DNA reads TGTGCCACCAGTGACCCCGGGACAGGAAACACCGGGGAGCTGTTTTTT. This sequence encodes CATSDPGTGNTGELFF.

A few counts support this clone. The chain is built from TRBV30 and TRBJ2-5; TRBD1 is a possible D gene (5 bases). The germline V gene encodes CDR1 GTSNPN and CDR2 SVGIG (reference sequence). The CDR3 spans 14 residues. Trimming took off 2 bases at V and 4 bases at J, with 14 bases between the two ends. CDR3 region: CAWSWGRVSETQYF. The CDR3 region has the DNA TGTGCCTGGAGTTGGGGCAGGGTGTCAGAGACCCAGTACTTC. The full variable domain, in which reference TRBV30 and TRBJ2-5 provide the parts outside the CDR3, is SQTIHQWPATLVQPVGSPLSLECTVEGTSNPNLYWYRQAAGRGLQLLFYSVGIGQISSEVPQNLSASRPQDRQFILSSKKLLLSDSGFYLCAWSWGRVSETQYFGPGTRLLVL.

The chain employs TRBV13 and TRBJ2-7; D is unresolved. Trimming removed 0 bases from V and 4 bases from J, with 10 bases in between. The germline V gene has CDR1 PRHDT and CDR2 FYEKMQ (reference sequence). The CDR3 sequence is 14 residues long. CDR3 DNA sequence: TGTGCCAGCAGCTTAGGTTCCGTACTTTACGAGCAGTACTTC. It specifies CASSLGSVLYEQYF. Full variable domain (remainder filled in from reference TRBV13 and TRBJ2-7): AAGVIQSPRHLIKEKRETATLKCYPIPRHDTVYWYQQGPGQDPQFLISFYEKMQSDKGSIPDRFSAQQFSDYHSELNMSSLELGDSALYFCASSLGSVLYEQYFGPGTRLTVT.

The gene calls are TRBV18 and TRBJ2-1; 9 positions agree with TRBD1. The V and J ends lost 6 bases and 7 bases, in that order; junction bases with no gene match: 7. The CDR3 consists of 14 residues. Germline V CDR1 and CDR2: KGHSH, LQKENI. DNA for the CDR3: TGTGCCAGCTCCCGGACAGGGGCAGGGAATGAGCAGTTCTTC. It codes for CASSRTGAGNEQFF. Looking up the rest from reference TRBV18 and TRBJ2-1 gives the full variable domain: NAGVMQNPRHLVRRRGQEARLRCSPMKGHSHVYWYRQLPEEGLKFMVYLQKENIIDESGMPKERFSAEFPKEGPSILRIQQVVRGDSAAYFCASSRTGAGNEQFFGPGTRLTVL.

The chain has TRBV9 and TRBJ2-7; no firm D call. Germline V gene sequence: CDR1 SGDLS, CDR2 YYNGEE. This CDR3 has 14 residues. Trimming cost V 3 bases and J 0 bases, with 10 bases left between them. CDR3 region: CASSAESPSYEQYF. The CDR3 nucleotides are TGTGCCAGCAGCGCGGAGAGCCCCTCCTACGAGCAGTACTTC.

The chain links TRBV5-1 to TRBJ1-2; TRBD1 matches at 7 bases. V lost 4 bases to trimming and J lost 4 bases; unmatched junction nucleotides: 7. The germline gives CDR1 SGHRS, CDR2 YFSETQ. The CDR3 consists of 14 residues. In DNA form, the CDR3 reads TGCGCCAGCAGCCAAATGGGACAGAGCTATGGCTACACCTTC. Translating it yields CASSQMGQSYGYTF.

This chain connects TRBV24-1 to TRBJ2-1, with D possibly being TRBD1 (5 bases). Per germline, CDR1 KGHDR and CDR2 SFDVKD. V lost 3 bases and J 4 bases, leaving 9 bases between the germline ends. The CDR3 consists of 14 residues. CDR3 DNA sequence: TGTGCCACCAGTGATGCAGGGTCTTACAATGAGCAGTTCTTC. Amino acid sequence: CATSDAGSYNEQFF.

This chain connects TRBV19 to TRBJ1-3; unclear D gene. The germline CDR1 and CDR2 sequences are LNHDA and SQIVND (reference sequence). Trimming pared 3 bases from V and 0 bases from J, leaving 9 bases between. The CDR3 runs 15 residues. The CDR3, as DNA: TGTGCCAGTAGTATTAACGGTAACTCTGGAAACACCATATATTTT. Encoded protein: CASSINGNSGNTIYF.

This chain links TRBV29-1 with TRBJ2-5; 9 bases agree with TRBD1. From germline, CDR1 is SQVTM and CDR2 ANQGSEA. With 7 bases clipped from V and 5 bases from J, the junction kept 5 bases outside the gene matches. The CDR3 has 12 residues. The CDR3 nucleotides read TGCAGCGGGACAGGGGAGGGGGAGACCCAGTACTTC. Its translation is CSGTGEGETQYF.

The rearrangement joins TRBV3-1 (or the pseudogene TRBV3-2) to TRBJ1-3, with 8 bases matching TRBD1. This CDR3 contains 18 residues. Trimming cost V 4 bases and J 0 bases; bases outside gene matches: 11. The germline CDR1 and CDR2 sequences are LGHDT and YNNKEL (reference sequence). Written as DNA, the CDR3 is TGTGCCAGCAGCCCTCGACAGGGGATGCTAAGCTCTGGAAACACCATATATTTT. Translation gives CASSPRQGMLSSGNTIYF.

The chain combines TRBV28 with TRBJ2-2, with D possibly matching TRBD1 (7 bases). The V end lost 5 bases, the J end lost 4 bases, and 20 bases lay between the germline ends. Looked up from germline, CDR1 is MDHEN and CDR2 is SYDVKM. The CDR3 extends over 17 amino acids. CDR3 sequence (DNA): TGTGCCAGCAGTCCTGTTCCAGGGGGGCGGAGCACCGGGGAGCTGTTTTTT. As protein: CASSPVPGGRSTGELFF.

J is TRBJ2-3 and V is TRBV6-5, with D possibly TRBD2 on 7 matching bases. The CDR3 consists of 14 residues. Germline V CDR1 and CDR2: MNHEY, SVGAGI. V gave up 7 bases and J gave up 2 bases, with 13 bases separating them. CDR3 in DNA: TGTGCCAGCAAAGCGGGACACTACACAGATACGCAGTATTTT. This gives the protein CASKAGHYTDTQYF.

The J gene is TRBJ2-1, the V gene TRBV5-1; D remains ambiguous. This CDR3 spans 17 amino acids. Germline-derived CDR1 and CDR2 are SGHRS and YFSETQ. V was shortened by 4 bases and J by 4 bases, with 21 bases between the two germline ends. The CDR3 loop is CASSGLLTEAFYNEQFF. The CDR3 DNA is TGCGCCAGCAGCGGGCTACTGACGGAAGCCTTTTACAATGAGCAGTTCTTC.

V gene TRBV4-2 combines with J gene TRBJ2-2; TRBD2 matches at 7 bases. The CDR3 sequence is 18 residues long. Germline V gene lookup returns CDR1 LGHNA and CDR2 YNFKEQ. V dropped 0 bases and J dropped 0; count of bases not matched to a gene: 7. The DNA for the CDR3 is TGTGCCAGCAGCCAAGAAACGGGCGGGAGTGCGAACACCGGGGAGCTGTTTTTT. Translated, it gives CASSQETGGSANTGELFF.

The rearrangement joins TRBV7-8 to TRBJ2-7; 8 nucleotides line up with TRBD1. With 5 bases clipped from V and 6 bases from J, the junction kept 9 bases outside the gene matches. The CDR3 has 14 residues. Per germline, CDR1 SGHVS and CDR2 FQNEAQ. The CDR3 sequence: CASSQRPTGVEQYF. In DNA form, the CDR3 reads TGTGCCAGCAGCCAGCGCCCGACAGGGGTCGAGCAGTACTTC. The full variable domain, completed using reference TRBV7-8 and TRBJ2-7, is GAGVSQSPRYKVAKRGQDVALRCDPISGHVSLFWYQQALGQGPEFLTYFQNEAQLDKSGLPSDRFFAERPEGSVSTLKIQRTQQEDSAVYLCASSQRPTGVEQYFGPGTRLTVT.

This clone was seen more than once but under ten times. The V gene is TRBV28, the J gene TRBJ1-2, with 8 bases aligning to TRBD1. Germline assignment: CDR1 MDHEN and CDR2 SYDVKM. This CDR3 has 14 amino acids. V gave up 6 bases and J gave up 2 bases; unmatched junction bases: 5. DNA of the CDR3: TGTGCCAGCAGGGGCTCAGGGGGCAACTATGGCTACACCTTC. Residues: CASRGSGGNYGYTF.

The DNA of the CDR3 is TGTGCCAGTAGCCGGACGGGACTAGCGGCCAATGAGCAGTTCTTC. This translates into CASSRTGLAANEQFF. The chain is built from TRBV19 and TRBJ2-1; 11 nucleotides line up with TRBD2. Unmatched junction bases numbered 7, after V lost 6 bases and J lost 6 bases. The CDR3 length is 15 residues. CDR1 and CDR2 from the germline V gene are LNHDA and SQIVND (reference sequence).

V is TRBV27 and J is TRBJ2-2; 9 nucleotides match TRBD1. The CDR3 consists of 15 residues. CDR1 is MNHEY, CDR2 SMNVEV, per germline (reference sequence). V shed 5 bases and J 6 bases; nucleotides not matched to a gene: 7. CDR3 residues: CASSPGTGTPGELFF. CDR3 sequence (DNA): TGTGCCAGCAGTCCTGGGACAGGGACCCCCGGGGAGCTGTTTTTT.